The 5 T cell receptor beta chains below were found in one sample sequenced in a study of early T cells in non-severe SARS-CoV-2 infection. TCRdb analysed the 5' RACE reads with MiXCR anew, one entry per CDR3 protein. The sample comprises some 85,000 distinct CDR3 sequences, about 13% of which are singletons, and 1.4% rests with the top ten. The sample was whole blood. The source is an adult who was a healthcare worker with PCR-confirmed SARS-CoV-2 infection or an uninfected control (not recorded which).

This clonotype has at least ten counts. The CDR3 reads CASAPGPGSEAFF. The CDR3 nucleotides read TGTGCCAGCGCCCCAGGGCCGGGCTCTGAAGCTTTCTTT. V usage is TRBV7-3 and J usage is TRBJ1-1, with a possible D match to TRBD1 (5 bases). V was cut by 8 bases and J by 6 bases, with 16 bases left in between. Germline CDR1 and CDR2: SGHTA and FQGTGA. The CDR3 consists of 13 residues.

This clonotype was counted only a few times. CDR3: CSARAGTLETQYF. For the CDR3, the DNA is TGCAGTGCTAGAGCGGGGACTCTAGAGACCCAGTACTTC. The gene calls are TRBV20-1 and TRBJ2-5; TRBD2 might be the D (6 bases). The CDR3 runs to 13 residues. Germline V gene sequence: CDR1 DFQATT, CDR2 SNEGSKA (reference sequence). V was pared by 1 base and J by 4 bases, with 10 bases between.

This clonotype was recorded at least ten times. CDR3 in amino acids: CASSGPFGPGTEAFF. The CDR3, as DNA: TGTGCCAGCAGTGGACCTTTTGGGCCCGGTACTGAAGCTTTCTTT. This chain uses TRBV12-3 or TRBV12-4 with TRBJ1-1; D remains unclear. V dropped 5 bases and J dropped 5 bases, with 18 bases sitting between them. The length of the CDR3 is 15 residues.

At least ten counts were recorded for this clonotype. V is TRBV11-2 and J is TRBJ2-1; D is perhaps TRBD1 or TRBD2 (5 bases each). The CDR3 is 12 amino acids. V was trimmed by 3 bases and J by 5 bases, leaving 5 bases between them. Germline CDR1 reads SGHAT; CDR2 reads FQNNGV. The CDR3 sequence is CASSLGDNEQFF. In DNA, the CDR3 is TGTGCCAGCAGCTTGGGGGACAATGAGCAGTTCTTC.

V is TRBV7-2 and J is TRBJ2-6; no clear D gene. Trimming cost V 4 bases and J 12 bases, with 13 bases left between them. The V gene's germline CDR1 is SGHTA and CDR2 FQGNSA. The CDR3 runs to 13 residues. The CDR3 DNA is TGTGCCAGCAGCTCTCGGACCCTTGCCGTCCTGACTTTC. Protein sequence: CASSSRTLAVLTF.